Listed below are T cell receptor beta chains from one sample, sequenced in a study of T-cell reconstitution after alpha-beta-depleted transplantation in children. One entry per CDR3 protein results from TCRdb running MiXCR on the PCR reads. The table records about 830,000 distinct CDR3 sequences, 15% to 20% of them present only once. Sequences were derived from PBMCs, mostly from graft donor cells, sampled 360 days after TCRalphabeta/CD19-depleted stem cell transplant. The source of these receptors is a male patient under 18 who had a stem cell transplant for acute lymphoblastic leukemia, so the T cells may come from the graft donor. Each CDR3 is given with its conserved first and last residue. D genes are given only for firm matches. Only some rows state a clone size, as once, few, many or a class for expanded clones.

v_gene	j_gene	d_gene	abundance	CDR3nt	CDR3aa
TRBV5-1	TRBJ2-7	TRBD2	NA	TGCGCCAGCAGCTTGCATAGCGGGAGCGAGCAGTACTTC	CASSLHSGSEQYF
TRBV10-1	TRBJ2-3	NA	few	TGCGCCAGCAGTGGGGAGGGGGCCACAGATACGCAGTATTTT	CASSGEGATDTQYF
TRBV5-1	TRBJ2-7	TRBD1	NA	TGCGCCAGCAGCCGTGGGACAGGGGCTCTGGACGAGCAGTACTTC	CASSRGTGALDEQYF
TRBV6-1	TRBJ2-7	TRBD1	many	TGTGCCAGCAGTGGCCGGGACAGCCTCATGGGCGAGCAGTACTTC	CASSGRDSLMGEQYF
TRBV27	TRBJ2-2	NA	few	TGTGCCAGCAGTGAGTCGTGGGCAGGTTGGAACGGGGAGCTGTTTTTT	CASSESWAGWNGELFF
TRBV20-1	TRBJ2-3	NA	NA	TGCAGTGCCCTCACGGACTCAGCAGATACGCAGTATTTT	CSALTDSADTQYF
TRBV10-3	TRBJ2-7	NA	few	TGTGCCACTAGTCTGGACGCGGCCTACGAGCAGTACTTC	CATSLDAAYEQYF
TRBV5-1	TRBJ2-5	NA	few	TGCGCCAGCAGCAGAGGACTGGCGGCGGCCCTCCAAGAGACCCAGTACTTC	CASSRGLAAALQETQYF
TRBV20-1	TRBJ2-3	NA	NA	TGCAGTGCGGACTGGACCCCGAATACGCAGTATTTT	CSADWTPNTQYF
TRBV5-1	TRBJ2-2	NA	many	TGCGCCAGCAGCTTGGCCTGGAGAACGGGCGGGGAGCTGTTTTTT	CASSLAWRTGGELFF
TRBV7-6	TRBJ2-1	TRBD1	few	TGTGCCAGCAGCCTACTTACAGGGGGCGCGACGGGAGAGCAGTTCTTC	CASSLLTGGATGEQFF
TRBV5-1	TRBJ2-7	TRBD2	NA	TGCGCCAGCGTAGGGACTAGCGGGCCGCGGAGCTCCTACGAGCAGTACTTC	CASVGTSGPRSSYEQYF
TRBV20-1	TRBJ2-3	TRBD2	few	TGCAGTCCATCCGTTCTAGCGGTCCTCACAGATACGCAGTATTTT	CSPSVLAVLTDTQYF